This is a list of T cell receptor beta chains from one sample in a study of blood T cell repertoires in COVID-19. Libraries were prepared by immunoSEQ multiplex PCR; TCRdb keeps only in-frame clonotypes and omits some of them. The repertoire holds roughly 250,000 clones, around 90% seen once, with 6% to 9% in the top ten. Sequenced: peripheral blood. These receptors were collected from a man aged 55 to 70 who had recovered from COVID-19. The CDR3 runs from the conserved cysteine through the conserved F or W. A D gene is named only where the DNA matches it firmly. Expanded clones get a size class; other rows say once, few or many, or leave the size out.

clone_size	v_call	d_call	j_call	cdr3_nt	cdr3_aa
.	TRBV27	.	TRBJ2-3	TGTGCCAGCAGTTACTGGGATACGCAGTATTTT	CASSYWDTQYF
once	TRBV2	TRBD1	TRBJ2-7	TGTTCCAGTAAGCCGGGACAGGGGGCTCTAGAGCAGTACTTC	CSSKPGQGALEQYF
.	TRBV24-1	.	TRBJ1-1	TGTGCCACCAGTGCCCCGGGCGGGGGGTGGGTGGCTGAAGCTTTCTTT	CATSAPGGGWVAEAFF
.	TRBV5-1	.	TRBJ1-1	TGCGCCAGCAGCGGCGGGACGGGGAACACTGAAGCTTTCTTT	CASSGGTGNTEAFF
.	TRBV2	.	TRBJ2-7	TGTGCCATCACAACCTACGAGCAGTACTTC	CAITTYEQYF
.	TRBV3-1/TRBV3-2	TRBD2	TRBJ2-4	TGTGCCAGCAGCCAAGACTTCAGCGGGACTAAACTAGCCAAAAACATTCAGTACTTC	CASSQDFSGTKLAKNIQYF
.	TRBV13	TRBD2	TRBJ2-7	TGTGCCAGCAGCACCTCGGGGGGAGGCTACGAGCAGTACTTC	CASSTSGGGYEQYF
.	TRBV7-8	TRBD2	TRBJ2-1	TGTGCCAGCAGCTTACCTTTTAGCGGGGGCAATGAGCAGTTCTTC	CASSLPFSGGNEQFF
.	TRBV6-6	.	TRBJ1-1	TGTGCCAGCACTCCCACAGGAGGGGTCAGAACTGAAGCTTTCTTT	CASTPTGGVRTEAFF
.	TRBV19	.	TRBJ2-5	TGTGCCAGTAGTTTTATCCCGACAACGCAAGAGACCCAGTACTTC	CASSFIPTTQETQYF
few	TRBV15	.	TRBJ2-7	TGTGCCACCAGCATCGACAGACCAGCATCCTACGAGCAGTACTTC	CATSIDRPASYEQYF
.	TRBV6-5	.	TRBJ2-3	TGTGCCACCCATAAACACGGGAGCACAGATACGCAGTATTTT	CATHKHGSTDTQYF
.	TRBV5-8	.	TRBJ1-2	TGTGCCAGCAGCGGACGCCCGGGGGACTATGGCTACACCTTC	CASSGRPGDYGYTF
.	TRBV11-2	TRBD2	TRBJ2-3	TGTGCCAGCAGCTTAAGGGCTAGCGGGGGTAGCACAGATACGCAGTATTTT	CASSLRASGGSTDTQYF
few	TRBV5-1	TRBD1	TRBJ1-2	TGCGCCAGCAGCTTGGCGGGACAGACCTTCGGTGGCTACACCTTC	CASSLAGQTFGGYTF
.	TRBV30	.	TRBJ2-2	TGTGCCTGGAGTCCCGGGAACCAAAACACCGGGGAGCTGTTTTTT	CAWSPGNQNTGELFF
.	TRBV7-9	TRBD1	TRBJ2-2	TGTGCCAGCAGCTTAGCCGGGACAGGGATCGGGGAGCTGTTTTTT	CASSLAGTGIGELFF
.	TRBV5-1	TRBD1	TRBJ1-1	TGCGCCAGCAGCTTGGGGGACAGGATGAACACTGAAGCTTTCTTT	CASSLGDRMNTEAFF
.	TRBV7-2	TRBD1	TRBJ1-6	TGTGCCAGCAGGCTTAGGACAGGAGATAATTCACCCCTCCACTTT	CASRLRTGDNSPLHF
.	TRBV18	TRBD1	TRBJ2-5	TGTGCCAGCTCACCAGGGACAGGGGTGGCAGAGACCCAGTACTTC	CASSPGTGVAETQYF
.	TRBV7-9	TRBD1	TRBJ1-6	TGTGCCAGCAGCTTAGGACAGGGGGGTTCACCCCTCCACTTT	CASSLGQGGSPLHF
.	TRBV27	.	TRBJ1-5	TGTGCCAGCAGTTTAACCTCGGGGTGGGCAAATCAGCCCCAGCATTTT	CASSLTSGWANQPQHF
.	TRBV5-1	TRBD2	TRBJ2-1	TGCGCCAGCACTTCCTTTCCGACTAGCGGGGGGGCGAATGAGCAGTTCTTC	CASTSFPTSGGANEQFF
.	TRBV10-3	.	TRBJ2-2	TGTGCCATCGCGGACAGGAACACCGGGGAGCTGTTTTTT	CAIADRNTGELFF
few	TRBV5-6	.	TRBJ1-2	TGTGCCAGCAGCTTGGTACAGGAGTATGGCTACACCTTC	CASSLVQEYGYTF